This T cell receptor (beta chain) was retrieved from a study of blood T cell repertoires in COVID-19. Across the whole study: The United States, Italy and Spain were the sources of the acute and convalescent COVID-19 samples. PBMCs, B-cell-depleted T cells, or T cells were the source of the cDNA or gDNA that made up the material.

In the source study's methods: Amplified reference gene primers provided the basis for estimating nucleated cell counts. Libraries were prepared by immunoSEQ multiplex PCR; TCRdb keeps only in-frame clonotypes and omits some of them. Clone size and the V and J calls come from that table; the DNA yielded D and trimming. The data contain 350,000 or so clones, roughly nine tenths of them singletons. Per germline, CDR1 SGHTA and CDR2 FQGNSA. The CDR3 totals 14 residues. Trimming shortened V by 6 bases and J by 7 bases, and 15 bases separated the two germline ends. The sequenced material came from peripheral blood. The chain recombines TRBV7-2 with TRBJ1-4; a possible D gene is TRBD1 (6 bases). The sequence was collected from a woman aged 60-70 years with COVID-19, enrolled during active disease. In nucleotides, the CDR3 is TGTGCCAGCAGTCTACAGGGTTATGGTGAAAAACTGTTTTTT. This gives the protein CASSLQGYGEKLFF.